This entry concerns a single TCR beta chain. This record belongs to a study of CD8 T cells in Susac syndrome. RNA was extracted with the RNeasy kit, and a quantity of about 0.45 to 1 ug was reverse transcribed using random hexamers. MiXCR was run by TCRdb on the immunoSEQ multiplex PCR reads, yielding one entry per CDR3 protein. The sample shows approximately 150,000 distinct CDR3 sequences, roughly 95% of them seen only once. The origin of this receptor is a human donor with multiple sclerosis. Sequenced sample: CD4+ T cells from PBMCs.

CDR3 in amino acids: CSVDGQGMYNEQFF. The DNA of the CDR3 is TGCAGCGTTGATGGGCAGGGGATGTACAATGAGCAGTTCTTC. V and J are TRBV29-1 and TRBJ2-1; a weak D match, TRBD1 (6 bases). CDR3 length: 14 residues. The V end lost 3 bases, the J end lost 4 bases, and 13 bases lay between the germline ends. CDR1 and CDR2 from the germline V gene are SQVTM and ANQGSEA.